This T cell receptor beta chain was captured by sequencing in a study of long-term antiretroviral therapy in people with HIV. The CDR3 runs to 15 residues. Trimming cost V 9 bases and J 0 bases, with 17 bases left between them. CDR1 is SGHNT and CDR2 is YENEEA in the germline V gene. Study-wide points: Clones that had undergone expansion before ART prevailed in the repertoire throughout all time points.

As for this clone: The antigen remains unidentified.

Each donor provided at least one pre-ART PBMC sample and at least two post-ART PBMC samples. Version v3.0 of the immunoSEQ assay was performed at survey level. The assay was immunoSEQ multiplex PCR, and TCRdb's table has in-frame clones only and misses some. The sample records almost 20,000 clones, roughly nine tenths being singletons. The gene calls are TRBV11-3 and TRBJ2-5, with D tentatively TRBD2 (7 bases). The receptor was isolated from a woman aged 30 to 39 with HIV. The material sequenced was unsorted PBMCs, taken approximately 4.4 years before starting antiretroviral therapy. CDR3 nucleotide sequence: TGTGCCAGTCCACAGGGCGGGAGACACCAAGAGACCCAGTACTTC. Encoded protein: CASPQGGRHQETQYF.